The next 3 T cell receptor beta chains were all read from a single sample in a study of cytomegalovirus exposure and HLA in healthy donors. The PCR had 60 Vbeta and 13 Jbeta primers. Sequenced by immunoSEQ multiplex PCR; TCRdb stores in-frame clones only, minus some. The table includes about 59,000 clones, 65% to 75% detected once. Sample: PBMCs. Receptors originate from a man between 25 and 39 years old in good health and CMV-seropositive.

The J gene is TRBJ1-4, the V gene TRBV28, with TRBD1 identical over 9 bases. V shed 3 bases, J shed 8 bases, and the junction held 4 bases outside the gene matches. The CDR3 length is 14 residues. Per the germline V gene, CDR1 is MDHEN and CDR2 is SYDVKM. The CDR3 sequence is CASSFGTGWEKLFF. The CDR3 DNA sequence: TGTGCCAGCAGTTTCGGGACAGGGTGGGAAAAACTGTTTTTT. Together with reference TRBV28 and TRBJ1-4, the CDR3 gives the full variable domain: DVKVTQSSRYLVKRTGEKVFLECVQDMDHENMFWYRQDPGLGLRLIYFSYDVKMKEKGDIPEGYSVSREKKERFSLILESASTNQTSMYLCASSFGTGWEKLFFGSGTQLSVL.

V is TRBV30 and J is TRBJ2-4, with 10 bases that match TRBD1. The junction had 4 bases not matched to a gene; V was cut back by 6 bases and J by 5 bases. Germline lookup yields CDR1 GTSNPN and CDR2 SVGIG (reference sequence). The CDR3 loop spans 13 amino acids. The CDR3 nucleotides read TGTGCCTGTTCCGGGACAGGGGAAAACATTCAGTACTTC. As protein: CACSGTGENIQYF.

The chain joins TRBV19 to TRBJ2-3; D might be TRBD2 (6 bases). V lost 6 bases to trimming and J lost 1 base, with 17 bases between them. The germline V gene has CDR1 LNHDA and CDR2 SQIVND (reference sequence). The CDR3 sequence is 16 residues long. The CDR3 sequence is CASSEEGTTRTDTQYF. The CDR3 nucleotides read TGTGCCAGTAGCGAGGAGGGGACCACCCGCACAGATACGCAGTATTTT.